A single sample gave rise to the 26 T cell receptor beta chains below, sequenced in a study of T cell repertoires in cytomegalovirus infection. TCRdb reanalysed the reads using MiXCR and keeps one entry per CDR3 protein. The sample carries roughly 220,000 distinct CDR3 sequences, less than 50% recorded once. Antigen specificity for these receptors is unknown. Sequencing was performed on CD8+ T cells from cultured PBMCs, taken from culture after CMV antigen stimulation. The receptor set was obtained from a human donor in good health (CMV status not recorded). Some clones in this sample may be carry-over from other donors' samples.

The chain is built from TRBV7-9 and TRBJ2-7; perhaps TRBD1 as D (5 bases). The V end was cut by 7 bases, the J end by 5 bases, with 18 bases between. CDR1 and CDR2 (germline): SEHNR, FQNEAQ (reference sequence). The CDR3 has 14 residues. DNA for the CDR3: TGTGCCAGCACCACCGGTGGGGCTGAGGACGAGCAGTACTTC. It yields the protein CASTTGGAEDEQYF. Using reference TRBV7-9 and TRBJ2-7 for the parts outside the CDR3, the full variable domain is DTGVSQNPRHKITKRGQNVTFRCDPISEHNRLYWYRQTLGQGPEFLTYFQNEAQLEKSRLLSDRFSAERPKGSFSTLEIQRTEQGDSAMYLCASTTGGAEDEQYFGPGTRLTVT.

V usage is TRBV15 and J usage is TRBJ2-7; 11 positions match TRBD2. The V gene end was trimmed by 6 bases and the J gene end by 5 bases; junction bases not matched to a gene: 9. Germline loops: CDR1 LNHNV, CDR2 YYDKDF (reference sequence). The CDR3 contains 15 residues. CDR3 DNA sequence: TGTGCCACCAGTCTAGCGGGAGGCCCCATTCACGAGCAGTACTTC. Translating it yields CATSLAGGPIHEQYF.

The genes are TRBV2 and TRBJ2-3; 8 nucleotides match TRBD1. The CDR3 extends over 17 amino acids. Germline V gene data show CDR1 as SNHLY and CDR2 as FYNNEI. The V gene end was trimmed by 5 bases and the J gene end by 1 base; junction bases not matched to a gene: 11. DNA of the CDR3: TGTGCCAGCAGTACGAGTGCAGGGGGCGGCGGCACAGATACGCAGTATTTT. Translating gives CASSTSAGGGGTDTQYF.

This chain uses TRBV7-2 with TRBJ2-1, with TRBD2 matching over 10 bases. Germline lookup yields CDR1 SGHTA and CDR2 FQGNSA. This CDR3 spans 17 amino acids. Losses at the gene ends were 1 base for V and 5 bases for J; bases not matched to a gene: 8. The CDR3 sequence: CASSLVFRTSGDNEQFF. CDR3 in DNA: TGTGCCAGCAGCTTAGTCTTCCGGACTAGCGGTGACAATGAGCAGTTCTTC. Variable domain in full (rest from reference TRBV7-2 and TRBJ2-1): GAGVSQSPSNKVTEKGKDVELRCDPISGHTALYWYRQSLGQGLEFLIYFQGNSAPDKSGLPSDRFSAERTGGSVSTLTIQRTQQEDSAVYLCASSLVFRTSGDNEQFFGPGTRLTVL.

The V call is TRBV20-1, the J call TRBJ1-2, with 10 bases identical to TRBD1. This CDR3 spans 17 amino acids. In germline, CDR1 is DFQATT, CDR2 SNEGSKA (reference sequence). V lost 2 bases, J lost 4 bases, and 13 bases stayed unmatched. The CDR3 DNA reads as TGCAGTGCTAGAATTCGCCGAGACAGGGGGCAGGTCTATGGCTACACCTTC. It encodes CSARIRRDRGQVYGYTF.

Only a few counts were recorded for this clonotype. The chain's CDR3 is CASSSTGTSGRPRTYEQYF. Here the CDR3 DNA reads TGTGCCAGCAGCTCCACCGGGACTAGCGGGAGACCTAGGACCTACGAGCAGTACTTC. V is TRBV7-9 and J is TRBJ2-7, with 14 positions matching TRBD2. In germline, CDR1 is SEHNR, CDR2 FQNEAQ (reference sequence). Trimming removed 4 bases from V and 2 bases from J; junction bases left unmatched: 13. The CDR3 extends over 19 amino acids.

The chain couples TRBV7-6 to TRBJ2-7; 12 bases fit TRBD2. Germline V gives CDR1 SGHVS, CDR2 FNYEAQ. This CDR3 is 17 amino acids long. V shed 4 bases, J shed 0 bases, and the junction held 7 bases outside the gene matches. The DNA for the CDR3 is TGTGCCAGCAGCTACCCTAGCGGGAGGGCCCACTCCTACGAGCAGTACTTC. As protein: CASSYPSGRAHSYEQYF.

The V gene is TRBV7-8, the J gene TRBJ2-1; TRBD2 agrees at 7 bases. V was clipped by 0 bases and J by 0 bases; unmatched bases: 5. Germline loops: CDR1 SGHVS, CDR2 FQNEAQ. The length of the CDR3 is 17 residues. The CDR3 here is CASSLALRLASYNEQFF. CDR3 DNA sequence: TGTGCCAGCAGCTTAGCGCTAAGACTAGCCTCCTACAATGAGCAGTTCTTC.

The chain employs TRBV20-1 and TRBJ2-2; D gene ambiguous. This CDR3 spans 13 amino acids. V lost 1 base to trimming and J lost 5 bases, with 8 bases between them. CDR1 DFQATT and CDR2 SNEGSKA come from the germline V gene (reference sequence). The CDR3 protein is CSARGGWTGELFF. The CDR3 DNA reads as TGCAGTGCTAGAGGGGGTTGGACCGGGGAGCTGTTTTTT.

The chain carries TRBV7-9 and TRBJ1-5, with unresolved D. Looked up from germline, CDR1 is SEHNR and CDR2 is FQNEAQ (reference sequence). CDR3 length equals 12 residues. Trimming cost V 3 bases and J 9 bases, with 9 bases left between them. CDR3 nucleotide sequence: TGTGCCAGCAGCTTGGCGGAGAGGCCCCAGCATTTT. This codes for CASSLAERPQHF.

A few counts support this clonotype. The chain carries TRBV27 and TRBJ1-2, with no clear D. V shed 0 bases and J shed 4 bases, with 6 bases lying between them. Germline V gene sequence: CDR1 MNHEY, CDR2 SMNVEV (reference sequence). This CDR3 is 13 amino acids long. Here the CDR3 DNA reads TGTGCCAGCAGTTTATCGCGGGGCTATGGCTACACCTTC. This sequence encodes CASSLSRGYGYTF.

This clonotype is a singleton in its sample. This chain connects TRBV12-3 or TRBV12-4 to TRBJ2-3; the match to TRBD2 covers 8 bases. The CDR3 totals 15 residues. V trimming: 6 bases; J trimming: 0 bases; junction bases outside the gene matches: 5. The CDR3: CASRSRGGSTDTQYF. In nucleotides, the CDR3 is TGTGCCAGCAGATCTCGGGGGGGAAGCACAGATACGCAGTATTTT.

The chain combines TRBV4-1 with TRBJ1-1; perhaps TRBD1 as D (6 bases). CDR1 is MGHRA and CDR2 is YSYEKL in the germline V gene. Deletions cut 0 bases from V and 11 bases from J, with 10 bases between. The CDR3 totals 12 residues. The DNA for the CDR3 is TGCGCCAGCAGCCAAGATGGACAGACGGCTTTCTTT. It is translated as CASSQDGQTAFF.

V is TRBV27 and J is TRBJ1-5; D perhaps matches TRBD1 (5 bases). There are 14 residues in the CDR3. Looked up from germline, CDR1 is MNHEY and CDR2 is SMNVEV (reference sequence). Trimming took off 5 bases at V and 4 bases at J, with 12 bases between the two ends. The CDR3: CASSHPGGNQPQHF. Written as DNA, the CDR3 is TGTGCCAGCAGTCACCCGGGGGGGAATCAGCCCCAGCATTTT.

Comment on this clonotype: Its ends do not fully match the called genes, so a read error is possible. As DNA, the CDR3 is TGTGCTAGCAGCCTAATGAACACCGGGGAGCTGTTTTTT. It specifies CASSLMNTGELFF. The chain combines TRBV7-7 with TRBJ2-2; D gene ambiguous. The CDR3 extends over 13 amino acids. Germline values: CDR1 SSHAT, CDR2 FNYEAQ (reference sequence).

This clonotype was counted many times. This chain uses TRBV12-3 or TRBV12-4 with TRBJ2-7; TRBD2 agrees at 16 bases. J was trimmed by 1 base and V by 8 bases; bases with no gene match: 11. The CDR3 is 18 residues long. CDR3 protein: CASPPGLAGGPQSYEQYF. DNA of the CDR3: TGTGCCAGCCCCCCGGGACTAGCGGGGGGGCCTCAGTCCTACGAGCAGTACTTC.

This clonotype was counted a single time. The chain couples TRBV27 to TRBJ1-2; 7 positions agree with TRBD1. This CDR3 region has 13 residues. CDR1 is MNHEY and CDR2 is SMNVEV in the germline V gene (reference sequence). Trimming cost V 5 bases and J 7 bases; bases outside gene matches: 7. DNA of the CDR3: TGTGCCAGCAGTCCAGCTCGACAGGGTGGCTACACCTTC. Amino acid sequence: CASSPARQGGYTF.

The chain employs TRBV19 and TRBJ1-4; D gene unclear. This CDR3 region has 13 residues. Germline assignment: CDR1 LNHDA and CDR2 SQIVND (reference sequence). V was cut by 6 bases and J by 5 bases, with 10 bases left in between. The CDR3 DNA reads TGTGCCAGTAGGGACGGCGAGAATGAAAAACTGTTTTTT. It specifies CASRDGENEKLFF. Using reference TRBV19 and TRBJ1-4 for the parts outside the CDR3, the full variable domain is DGGITQSPKYLFRKEGQNVTLSCEQNLNHDAMYWYRQDPGQGLRLIYYSQIVNDFQKGDIAEGYSVSREKKESFPLTVTSAQKNPTAFYLCASRDGENEKLFFGSGTQLSVL.

The gene calls are TRBV28 and TRBJ1-2; D is unclear. CDR1 MDHEN and CDR2 SYDVKM come from the germline V gene. Between the trimmed V and J ends, which lost 3 bases and 6 bases, there was a span of 14 bases. The CDR3 sequence is 14 residues long. CDR3 residues: CASSFNNPAHGYTF. As DNA, the CDR3 is TGTGCCAGCAGTTTTAACAACCCGGCACATGGCTACACCTTC.

J is TRBJ2-3 and V is TRBV23-1, with D perhaps TRBD1 or TRBD2 (5 bases each). TRBV23-1 qualifies as an ORF whose function is uncertain. V shed 2 bases and J shed 4 bases, with 22 bases lying between them. This CDR3 region has 18 residues. The CDR3 DNA sequence: TGCGCCAGCAGTCAAGAGGCGCCCTGGGACGCTGAGTCAGATACGCAGTATTTT. This gives the protein CASSQEAPWDAESDTQYF.

This chain uses TRBV7-6 with TRBJ1-1; a weak D match, TRBD1 (6 bases). The CDR3 is made up of 15 amino acids. V was trimmed by 5 bases and J by 1 base, leaving 14 bases between them. Germline CDR1 is SGHVS and CDR2 is FNYEAQ. CDR3 region: CASSGQGSSNTEAFF. DNA of the CDR3: TGTGCCAGCAGCGGCCAGGGGTCATCGAACACTGAAGCTTTCTTT.

The chain has TRBV6-2 or TRBV6-3 and TRBJ2-2; D tentatively fits TRBD1 or TRBD2 (6 bases each). The germline V and J ends were trimmed by 8 bases and 0 bases, with 10 bases remaining between them. In germline, CDR1 is MNHEY, CDR2 SVGEGT. This CDR3 is built from 14 residues. The CDR3 reads CASSGASNTGELFF. CDR3 DNA sequence: TGTGCCAGCTCGGGGGCGTCGAACACCGGGGAGCTGTTTTTT.

The V call is TRBV2, the J call TRBJ1-1; no clear D. The CDR3 is 14 amino acids. Trimming removed 4 bases from V and 0 bases from J, with 9 bases in between. CDR1 and CDR2 from the germline V gene are SNHLY and FYNNEI. The CDR3 sequence is CASSVNGMNTEAFF. The CDR3 DNA reads TGTGCCAGCAGTGTGAACGGCATGAACACTGAAGCTTTCTTT.

The rearrangement links TRBV11-2 to TRBJ2-1; D assignment may be TRBD1 or TRBD2 (6 bases each). V dropped 5 bases and J dropped 5 bases, with 22 bases sitting between them. Germline-derived CDR1 and CDR2 are SGHAT and FQNNGV. The CDR3 totals 17 residues. The CDR3 region has the DNA TGTGCCAGCAGCCCAAGAGGGGGAGGCGGGATGGACAATGAGCAGTTCTTC. This encodes CASSPRGGGGMDNEQFF.

The chain is built from TRBV27 and TRBJ2-2, with 9 bases matching TRBD1. After removal of 4 bases from V and 4 bases from J, the junction contained 4 bases not matched to a gene. In germline, CDR1 is MNHEY, CDR2 SMNVEV (reference sequence). The CDR3 extends over 15 amino acids. The CDR3 DNA reads TGTGCCAGCAGTTACAGGGGGCGAAGCACCGGGGAGCTGTTTTTT. Translation gives CASSYRGRSTGELFF.

The chain recombines TRBV6-5 with TRBJ1-1; weak D call: TRBD1 (6 bases). Germline V gene data show CDR1 as MNHEY and CDR2 as SVGAGI. This CDR3 is built from 16 residues. V lost 5 bases to trimming and J lost 0 bases, with 16 bases between them. CDR3 protein: CASSTRQDPMNTEAFF. The CDR3 DNA follows: TGTGCCAGCAGTACTCGACAGGATCCTATGAACACTGAAGCTTTCTTT.